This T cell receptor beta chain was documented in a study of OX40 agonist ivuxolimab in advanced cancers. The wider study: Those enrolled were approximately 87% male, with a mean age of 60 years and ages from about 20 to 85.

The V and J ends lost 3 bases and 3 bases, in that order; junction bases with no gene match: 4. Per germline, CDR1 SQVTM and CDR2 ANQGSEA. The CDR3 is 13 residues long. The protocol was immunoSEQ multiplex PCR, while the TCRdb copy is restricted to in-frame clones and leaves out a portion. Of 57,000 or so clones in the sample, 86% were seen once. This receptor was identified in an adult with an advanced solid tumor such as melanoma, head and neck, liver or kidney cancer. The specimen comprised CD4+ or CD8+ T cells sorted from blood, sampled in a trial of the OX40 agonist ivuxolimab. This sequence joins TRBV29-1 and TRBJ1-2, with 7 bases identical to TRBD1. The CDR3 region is CSVENRGDYGYTF. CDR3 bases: TGCAGCGTTGAGAACAGGGGTGACTATGGCTACACCTTC.